The clone carrying this T cell receptor (beta chain) was seen repeatedly, ten times or more. The data stem from a study of blood T cells in healthy people across ages. Combining a sample-barcoded 5' primer with a J-beta primer mix, a second PCR ran for about 6 to 11 cycles. Every cDNA molecule bore a tag from a template-switch adaptor containing 12 random nucleotides. TCRdb itself ran the 5' RACE reads through MiXCR, one entry per CDR3 protein. This table has hundreds of thousands of distinct CDR3 sequences, roughly half appearing once. V lost 0 bases to trimming and J lost 2 bases, with 12 bases between them. The germline CDR1 and CDR2 sequences are SGHRS and YFSETQ. The CDR3 contains 15 residues. The authors drew around 11 milliliters of peripheral blood from each donor.

This clonotype was obtained from a woman of 80 years or more in good health. The rearrangement uses TRBV5-1 and TRBJ2-7; D gene uncertain. The sequenced sample consisted of blood. The DNA for the CDR3 is TGCGCCAGCAGCTTGGCCGGCGGTAGTACCTACGAGCAGTACTTC. Protein: CASSLAGGSTYEQYF.